The subject of this entry is one TCR beta chain. The data were taken from a study of technical replicates of blood from a few donors. Here immunoSEQ multiplex PCR was the method, and the copy in TCRdb shows in-frame clones only, minus some. The sample records approximately 94,000 clones, almost 97% being singletons. Germline loops: CDR1 SNHLY, CDR2 FYNNEI. V was pared by 8 bases and J by 0 bases, with 9 bases between. The length of the CDR3 is 13 residues. Sequenced: T cells isolated from PBMCs. This chain connects TRBV2 to TRBJ2-3; D is perhaps TRBD2 (5 bases). This clonotype originated in a human donor in good health. The CDR3, as DNA: TGTGCCAGCCTGGACTCTAGCACAGATACGCAGTATTTT. It translates to CASLDSSTDTQYF.